One and the same sample provided the 9 T cell receptor beta chains below, sequenced in a study of T cells in Graves' hyperthyroidism and ophthalmopathy. RNA transcripts gave rise to amplified TCR beta CDR3 regions. The primer set for the first-round RT-PCR of the TCR CDR3 was HTBI. One entry per CDR3 protein, called by TCRdb with MiXCR from the multiplex PCR reads. Of about 270,000 distinct CDR3 sequences in the sample, 20% to 25% are singletons; the top ten hold 50% to 75%. Source material: blood. These receptors came from a man between 25 and 39 years old with Graves' ophthalmopathy.

This chain joins TRBV12-3 or TRBV12-4 and TRBJ1-3; possibly TRBD1 for D (5 bases). The V end lost 5 bases, the J end lost 0 bases, and 8 bases lay between the germline ends. The CDR3 is 14 residues long. The CDR3 DNA sequence: TGTGCCAGCAGTCGGACAAGCTCTGGAAACACCATATATTTT. It specifies CASSRTSSGNTIYF.

In its sample, this clonotype was seen once. The V and J genes are TRBV27 and TRBJ2-7; 11 bases are shared with TRBD1. Germline trimming cut 7 bases from V and 1 base from J; bases unmatched to any gene: 3. Germline V gene lookup returns CDR1 MNHEY and CDR2 SMNVEV (reference sequence). CDR3 size: 14 residues. CDR3 sequence (DNA): TGTGCCAGCAAGCGGGACAGGGGGTCCTACGAGCAGTACTTC. Its translation: CASKRDRGSYEQYF.

V is TRBV6-1 and J is TRBJ2-1, with TRBD2 identical over 13 bases. Germline values: CDR1 MNHNS, CDR2 SASEGT. V shed 10 bases, J shed 4 bases, and the junction held 4 bases outside the gene matches. The CDR3 sequence is 14 residues long. CDR3: CATLAGGSYNEQFF. In DNA, the CDR3 is TGTGCCACACTAGCGGGAGGGTCTTACAATGAGCAGTTCTTC.

This clonotype was counted ten times or more. V usage is TRBV2 and J usage is TRBJ2-5; the match to TRBD2 covers 8 bases. The CDR3 length is 15 residues. Per the germline V gene, CDR1 is SNHLY and CDR2 is FYNNEI. Trimming removed 1 base from V and 5 bases from J; junction bases left unmatched: 6. CDR3 region: CASSEGGTSGETQYF. In nucleotides, the CDR3 is TGTGCCAGCAGTGAAGGAGGGACTAGTGGCGAGACCCAGTACTTC.

A few counts support this clonotype. The chain has TRBV5-1 and TRBJ1-1, with D hard to call. Germline V gene lookup returns CDR1 SGHRS and CDR2 YFSETQ. V lost 7 bases and J lost 0, with 10 bases in between. The CDR3 loop spans 13 amino acids. This CDR3 reads CASRADLNTEAFF. The CDR3 DNA is TGCGCCAGCCGGGCGGATCTGAACACTGAAGCTTTCTTT.

This clonotype has at least ten counts. Written as DNA, the CDR3 is TGCAGTGCTAGTATAGCGGGAGGGCGTACGGATGAGCAGTTCTTC. Its translation: CSASIAGGRTDEQFF. The chain carries TRBV20-1 and TRBJ2-1, with 11 positions matching TRBD2. Germline V gene data show CDR1 as DFQATT and CDR2 as SNEGSKA (reference sequence). The V and J ends lost 3 bases and 8 bases, in that order; junction bases with no gene match: 9. The CDR3 sequence is 15 residues long.

The sample holds a few counts of this clonotype. The V call is TRBV12-3 or TRBV12-4, the J call TRBJ1-6; D may be TRBD1 (5 bases). The CDR3 covers 15 residues. With 6 bases removed from V and 9 bases from J, the gap between germline ends came to 18 bases. In nucleotides, the CDR3 is TGTGCCAGCAGGGGCAGGGAGGTGATTATTTCACCCCTCCACTTT. Its translation is CASRGREVIISPLHF.

This clonotype was counted ten times or more. This chain connects TRBV5-1 to TRBJ2-3; 11 bases are shared with TRBD1. CDR3 length: 16 amino acids. J lost 3 bases, V lost 4 bases, and 7 bases had no gene match. CDR1 SGHRS and CDR2 YFSETQ come from the germline V gene. For the CDR3, the DNA is TGCGCCAGCAGCGTTACCGGGACAGGGGGGACAGATACGCAGTATTTT. Protein: CASSVTGTGGTDTQYF.

This clonotype has just a few counts. The chain joins TRBV28 to TRBJ1-6; D is unclear. Trimming took 2 bases from V and 7 from J, leaving 9 bases between them. This CDR3 region has 14 residues. Per the germline V gene, CDR1 is MDHEN and CDR2 is SYDVKM. As DNA, the CDR3 is TGTGCCAGCAGTTTACGGGGTGACAATTCACCCCTCCACTTT. As protein: CASSLRGDNSPLHF.